Listed here is a single T cell receptor beta chain. Its antigen is still unknown. Base qualities are not recorded, but no much larger clone differs from it by a single base. Looking up the germline V gene (reference sequence) yields CDR1 MNHEY and CDR2 SMNVEV. Including the terminal cysteine and phenylalanine, the CDR3 comprises 16 residues. The retained sequence is limited to the CDR3, 48 bases, with the frame set at the first base. Trimming removed 7 bases from V and 2 bases from J; the gene matches leave 10 bases unexplained. This record belongs to a study of early T cells in non-severe SARS-CoV-2 infection (dated by TCRdb to the early 2020s). Regarding the complete study: Because TCR sequencing relied on bulk RNA taken from unsorted whole blood, pairing of alpha and beta chains was not possible. Results the study describes overall, beyond this receptor: VDJdb matching was skewed toward anti-spike CD8 responses and likely underestimated virus-specific expansions by missing private and CD4 specificities.

Library construction relied on 5' RACE. The reads were generated on a NextSeq 500. In the TCR library protocol, unique molecular identifiers were attached to individual cDNA molecules to correct for PCR bias and sequencing error. TCR alpha and beta chains were both sequenced, and the abundances of alpha and beta sequences in each sample were closely correlated with each other. The authors' pipeline ran thus. V gene, J gene and CDR3 annotation of TCR sequences was performed with Decombinator V4. Expanded TCRs were defined as changing significantly between any two time points under a Poisson model with p below 0.0001. TCR abundances were normalised to the total number of TCRs sequenced per sample and were expressed as counts per million. MAIT TCRs were defined by TRAV1-2 paired with TRAJ12, TRAJ20 or TRAJ33, and iNKT TCRs by TRAV10 paired with TRAJ18. VDJdb, accessed on 1 November 2021, was searched for TCRs annotated for CMV, EBV and SARS-CoV-2, and TCRs annotated for more than one antigen were excluded. TCRdb reprocessing: public reads trimmed at Q25 with fastp, clones called with MiXCR, in-frame beta chains kept. Each CDR3 protein gets just one entry, which takes the most common genes and DNA from the rows behind it. V and J calls and clone size were set by TCRdb, not the authors. The sample table lists about 39,000 distinct CDR3 sequences, roughly 4% of them with a count of one. The top ten hold about 3% of the sample.

This was a case-control study nested in a cohort of healthcare workers in London, UK, who had nasopharyngeal swab PCR tests and blood samples taken every week. Healthcare workers were recruited between 23 and 31 March 2020, during the week of the UK lockdown, and were followed weekly for up to about 15 weeks. Sequencing was performed on whole blood. The TCR was taken from an adult who was a healthcare worker with PCR-confirmed SARS-CoV-2 infection or an uninfected control (not recorded which). Rearrangement joined TRBV27 to TRBJ2-3; TRBD2 agrees with 9 junctional bases. In nucleotide form, the sequence is TGTGCCAGCAAGCCGGGACTAGCTTCTCTCACAGATACGCAGTATTTT. This encodes CASKPGLASLTDTQYF.